These 17 T cell receptor beta chains share one sample of origin, sequenced in a study of shared clonotypes between healthy human individuals. Some clones are missing from TCRdb's copy, which holds only in-frame ones; the method was immunoSEQ multiplex PCR. The sample lists 330,000 or so clones, around 79% seen once, with less than 11% in the top ten. Material for sequencing was memory CD4+ T cells sorted from blood. Subset reported: CD45RA-negative fraction. These receptors originate from a man aged 25-45 years in good health.

This chain joins TRBV10-3 and TRBJ2-1; D is perhaps TRBD1 or TRBD2 (6 bases each). There are 16 residues in the CDR3. V dropped 0 bases and J dropped 4 bases, with 13 bases sitting between them. In germline, CDR1 is ENHRY, CDR2 SYGVKD. The CDR3 spells CAISESSGARYNEQFF. CDR3 in DNA: TGTGCCATCAGTGAGTCATCGGGGGCGAGGTACAATGAGCAGTTCTTC.

The V and J genes are TRBV19 and TRBJ2-7; either TRBD1 or TRBD2 may supply D (6 bases each). The CDR3 is made up of 20 amino acids. V lost 6 bases and J 2 bases, leaving 32 bases between the germline ends. CDR1 and CDR2 (germline): LNHDA, SQIVND (reference sequence). Written as DNA, the CDR3 is TGTGCCAGTAGCCGATATCGGACAGACACCGGGACTTTAAGGGCCTACGAGCAGTACTTC. This encodes CASSRYRTDTGTLRAYEQYF.

The chain is built from TRBV9 and TRBJ2-7, with D possibly TRBD2 on 6 matching bases. Trimming left V 1 base short and J 3 bases short, with 14 bases between. CDR1 is SGDLS and CDR2 is YYNGEE in the germline V gene. The CDR3 extends over 15 amino acids. The CDR3 reads CASSVYPGVSYEQYF. Here the CDR3 DNA reads TGTGCCAGCAGCGTATACCCGGGAGTAAGCTACGAGCAGTACTTC.

This chain connects TRBV7-9 to TRBJ2-2, with TRBD2 matching 9 bases. The CDR3 has 17 amino acids. The J segment lost 2 bases and the V segment lost 4 bases, leaving 8 bases of the junction unmatched. Looked up from germline, CDR1 is SEHNR and CDR2 is FQNEAQ (reference sequence). The CDR3 reads CASSSVAGVYNTGELFF. In DNA form, the CDR3 reads TGTGCCAGCAGCTCTGTAGCGGGAGTATATAACACCGGGGAGCTGTTTTTT.

The V call is TRBV6-1, the J call TRBJ1-5; possible D gene TRBD1, 5 bases. V shed 8 bases and J shed 11 bases, with 13 bases lying between them. The CDR3 consists of 11 residues. Germline V gene sequence: CDR1 MNHNS, CDR2 SASEGT. Here the CDR3 DNA reads TGTGCCAGCGGGCCCAGGGAGGCCCAGCATTTT. Its translation: CASGPREAQHF.

The chain is built from TRBV10-3 and TRBJ1-2; no definite D call. The CDR3 loop spans 12 amino acids. The V gene's germline CDR1 is ENHRY and CDR2 SYGVKD. The V gene lost 6 bases and the J gene lost 1 base, with 6 bases spanning the gap. In DNA, the CDR3 is TGTGCCATCAGCAAGGGTAACTATGGCTACACCTTC. It specifies CAISKGNYGYTF.

The V gene is TRBV7-5, the J gene TRBJ2-2; the table gives TRBD1 as D, unverified against the DNA. TRBV7-5 is flagged as a pseudogene. The CDR3 runs 15 residues. The CDR3 bases are TGTGCCAGAAGCTTAGGGCACAGGGATAGCGGGGAGCTGTTTTTT. Translating gives CARSLGHRDSGELFF.

This chain links TRBV28 with TRBJ2-3; 10 nucleotides match TRBD2. Germline trimming cut 8 bases from V and 8 bases from J; bases unmatched to any gene: 7. Germline V gene sequence: CDR1 MDHEN, CDR2 SYDVKM. The CDR3 length is 13 residues. As DNA, the CDR3 is TGTGCCAGCTACGGGACTAGCGAAGCTACGCAGTATTTT. This translates into CASYGTSEATQYF.

V usage is TRBV6-4 and J usage is TRBJ2-2; perhaps TRBD2 as D (5 bases). Germline loops: CDR1 MRHNA, CDR2 SNTAGT. The CDR3 extends over 15 amino acids. The V end was cut by 0 bases, the J end by 0 bases, with 5 bases between. The CDR3 nucleotides are TGTGCCAGCAGTGACTCTAGCGCGAACACCGGGGAGCTGTTTTTT. It specifies CASSDSSANTGELFF.

The chain's CDR3 is CASSQAPWDNEQFF. The CDR3 coding sequence is TGTGCCAGCTCACAGGCGCCTTGGGACAATGAGCAGTTCTTC. V usage is TRBV18 and J usage is TRBJ2-1, with D hard to call. The CDR3 sequence is 14 residues long. The germline CDR1 and CDR2 sequences are KGHSH and LQKENI. V lost 4 bases and J lost 5, with 12 bases in between.

This chain connects TRBV6-6 to TRBJ2-2, with a weak D call TRBD2 (5 bases). Germline V gene data show CDR1 as MNHNY and CDR2 as SVGAGI (reference sequence). CDR3 size: 15 residues. Trimming removed 0 bases from V and 4 bases from J, with 9 bases in between. CDR3 amino acids: CASSYSAEGTGELFF. The CDR3 DNA reads TGTGCCAGCAGTTACTCGGCAGAGGGCACCGGGGAGCTGTTTTTT.

This clone was counted many times. The V call is TRBV2, the J call TRBJ2-1; maybe TRBD1 (6 bases). The CDR3 contains 12 residues. Trimming took 4 bases from V and 8 from J, leaving 9 bases between them. Germline V gene lookup returns CDR1 SNHLY and CDR2 FYNNEI. The CDR3 loop reads CASSVQGHEQFF. The CDR3 DNA sequence: TGTGCCAGCAGTGTACAGGGCCATGAGCAGTTCTTC. The whole variable domain, filled in from reference TRBV2 and TRBJ2-1, reads EPEVTQTPSHQVTQMGQEVILRCVPISNHLYFYWYRQILGQKVEFLVSFYNNEISEKSEIFDDQFSVERPDGSNFTLKIRSTKLEDSAMYFCASSVQGHEQFFGPGTRLTVL.

The V gene is TRBV6-1, the J gene TRBJ2-2, with TRBD2 identical over 11 bases. The CDR3 sequence is 17 residues long. V lost 4 bases and J lost 5; bases outside the gene matches: 9. Germline V gene lookup returns CDR1 MNHNS and CDR2 SASEGT. The CDR3 nucleotides are TGTGCCAGCAGTGTACCGAAACTAGCGGGAGTTACCGGGGAGCTGTTTTTT. Translated: CASSVPKLAGVTGELFF.

The chain couples TRBV18 to TRBJ2-3, with 9 bases identical to TRBD2. Germline V gives CDR1 KGHSH, CDR2 LQKENI. The CDR3 sequence is 18 residues long. Trimming took 3 bases from V and 3 from J; bases not matched to a gene: 13. CDR3 amino acids: CASSPLAGMGDGTDTQYF. CDR3 nucleotide sequence: TGTGCCAGCTCACCGCTAGCGGGGATGGGGGATGGAACAGATACGCAGTATTTT.

This clone has just a few counts. The identical CDR3 is also encoded by other nucleotide sequences in the sample. The rearrangement joins TRBV6-4 to TRBJ1-1; D remains unclear. V was pared by 3 bases and J by 3 bases, with 8 bases between. The CDR3 runs to 13 residues. Germline V gene sequence: CDR1 MRHNA, CDR2 SNTAGT. In nucleotides, the CDR3 is TGTGCCAGCAGTGATCGGCAGGACACTGAAGCTTTCTTT. Translation gives CASSDRQDTEAFF.

The chain couples TRBV11-2 to TRBJ2-7; D tentatively reads TRBD1 or TRBD2 (5 bases each). The CDR3 has 16 residues. V dropped 4 bases and J dropped 0 bases, with 16 bases sitting between them. Germline V gene lookup returns CDR1 SGHAT and CDR2 FQNNGV. The CDR3: CASSSFGTHASYEQYF. The CDR3 DNA reads as TGTGCCAGCAGCTCGTTCGGGACGCACGCCTCCTACGAGCAGTACTTC.

This clone was seen a handful of times. This sequence joins TRBV28 and TRBJ2-5, with D possibly matching TRBD1 (5 bases). From germline, CDR1 is MDHEN and CDR2 SYDVKM. CDR3 length: 15 residues. Trimming took off 7 bases at V and 5 bases at J, with 20 bases between the two ends. CDR3 nucleotides: TGTGCCAGCATTAGAGGACAAGACTTCGGCGAGACCCAGTACTTC. Encoded protein: CASIRGQDFGETQYF.